This is a list of T cell receptor beta chains from one sample in a study of shared clonotypes between healthy human individuals. Sequencing was performed with immunoSEQ multiplex PCR; in TCRdb, only in-frame clones are kept and a portion is missing. Here the sample spans about 2.1 million clones, around 95% being singletons. Source material: naive CD8+ T cells from PBMCs. Every receptor here comes from a man in his late teens or twenties in good health. Some clones in this sample may be carry-over from other donors' samples. CDR3s leave out the opening cysteine and the closing phenylalanine or tryptophan.

TRBV29-1 SVVSGTSYEQY
TRBV6-1 ASSERPAGYEQY
TRBV5-1 ASSLEWREGYNEQF
TRBV7-9 ASSLGVGSTGYGYT
TRBV9 ASSVGGQGAREQY
TRBV27 ASSMIGPDEQF
TRBV4-1 ASSQESGQGWPYGYT
TRBV19 ASSILGGDRQPQH
TRBV13 ASSQVGQETQY
TRBV7-2 ASSRAVGLAGGPTDTQY
TRBV7-3 ASSPDGTGNTIY
TRBV11-1 ASSFITGLVGETQY
TRBV19 ASSREDRDKAF
TRBV7-9 ASSPLAGDTGELF
TRBV5-1 ASRAGSYEQY
TRBV7-9 ASLPPPFNEQF
TRBV28 ASSFSPPYRGNPNEQF
TRBV2 ASYSRANYGYT
TRBV7-9 ASSFFIGHDTTSY
TRBV4-1 ASSQDPTNVIHNEQF
TRBV27 ASSLALNTEAF
TRBV28 ASSFSLDGEQF
TRBV19 ASSSRLDEQF
TRBV4-1 ASSQLNLAGALANEQF
TRBV30 AWSVSSGEQY
TRBV2 ASSETSGTYEQY
TRBV28 ASSIPSGTGGHEQY
TRBV29-1 SALSGLGEQY
TRBV7-6 ASTRLQLAGGAPPEQF
TRBV19 ASSSEPPNAYNEQF
TRBV19 ASMGTGGEGKYSNQPQH
TRBV6-5 ASSYRASGYYEQF
TRBV30 AWGAGSGANVLT
TRBV2 ASRPRDSLYSNQPQH
TRBV7-3 ASSFIRSRYNEQF
TRBV7-9 ASSPPLADTGELF
TRBV29-1 SVEGASGSYNEQF
TRBV27 ASSRQTLGRTSTDTQY
TRBV10-1 ASRGRNTEAF
TRBV19 ASSMGLMADTQY
TRBV9 ASSPSGMNARGSYEQY
TRBV13 ASSPLDEETQY
TRBV10-1 ASSDGSDSYEQY
TRBV4-2 ASSPPGSGNTIY
TRBV27 ASRGILEPPRRLVSGELF
TRBV27 ASSLVGAVGKIGSNQPQH
TRBV27 ASSTNVPRDTDTQY
TRBV9 ASSAGNQPQH